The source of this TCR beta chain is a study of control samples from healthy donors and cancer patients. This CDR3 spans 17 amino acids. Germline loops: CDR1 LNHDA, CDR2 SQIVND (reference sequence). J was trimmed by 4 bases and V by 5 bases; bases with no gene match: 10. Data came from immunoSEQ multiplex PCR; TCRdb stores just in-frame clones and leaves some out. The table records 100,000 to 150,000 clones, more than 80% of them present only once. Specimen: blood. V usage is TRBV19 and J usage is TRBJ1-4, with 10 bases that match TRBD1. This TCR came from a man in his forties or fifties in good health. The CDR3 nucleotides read TGTGCCAGTAGTCAAATGGGACAGGGGTACGGTAATGAAAAACTGTTTTTT. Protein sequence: CASSQMGQGYGNEKLFF.